Listed below are T cell receptor beta chains from one sample, sequenced in a study of early T cells in non-severe SARS-CoV-2 infection. TCRdb itself ran the 5' RACE reads through MiXCR, one entry per CDR3 protein. The sample holds about 100,000 distinct CDR3 sequences, around 14% seen once. The sample comprised whole blood. The receptors originated from an adult who was a healthcare worker with PCR-confirmed SARS-CoV-2 infection or an uninfected control (not recorded which). CDR3s include the opening cysteine and the closing phenylalanine or tryptophan. A D gene is named only where the DNA matches it firmly. The size field is filled for only some rows; it gives once, few, many or a size class.

cdr3_nt	cdr3_aa	j_call	d_call	v_call	clone_size
TGCGCCAGCAGCTTGTCCCCACTACGAATGACAGGGGGCGCCGATGGCTACACCTTC	CASSLSPLRMTGGADGYTF	TRBJ1-2	TRBD1	TRBV5-1	few
TGTGCCAGCAGCCAGGCAGCCGAGCAGTACTTC	CASSQAAEQYF	TRBJ2-7	.	TRBV3-1	.
TGTGCCTGGACCCGCCGGCCAGGGGAGGTTGGTGAAGCTTTCTTT	CAWTRRPGEVGEAFF	TRBJ1-1	.	TRBV30	few
TGTGCCAGCAGTGAAGACGCTAGCGGGACAGAGACCCAGTACTTC	CASSEDASGTETQYF	TRBJ2-5	TRBD2	TRBV2	few
TGTGCCAGCAGCAAAGCGCCAGGGAATGGCTACACCTTC	CASSKAPGNGYTF	TRBJ1-2	.	TRBV21-1	few
TGTGCCAGCAGCCCCGGACTAGCGGGAGTTGAGCAGTACTTC	CASSPGLAGVEQYF	TRBJ2-7	TRBD2	TRBV3-1	.
TGCAGTGCTAGGGCCAGCGGGAGGATCACCGGGGAGCTGTTTTTT	CSARASGRITGELFF	TRBJ2-2	TRBD2	TRBV20-1	few
TGCAGTGCTAGGGAGGACCTATACACTGAAGCTTTCTTT	CSAREDLYTEAFF	TRBJ1-1	.	TRBV20-1	few
TGTGCCAGCAGTGGAGGGAGGGGAGACTATGGCTACACCTTC	CASSGGRGDYGYTF	TRBJ1-2	.	TRBV27	few
TGCGCCAGCAGCGTAACCGGGACAATTGAAGAGACCCAGTACTTC	CASSVTGTIEETQYF	TRBJ2-5	.	TRBV5-1	many
TGTGCCAGTGCCGGGACAGGAGCTTACGAGCAGTACTTC	CASAGTGAYEQYF	TRBJ2-7	TRBD1	TRBV25-1	many
TGCGCCAGCAGCCAAGTGGCTGCCGCCTACAATGAGCAGTTCTTC	CASSQVAAAYNEQFF	TRBJ2-1	.	TRBV4-1	few
TGTGCCAGCAGTTACGGTAGGACTAGAGGTTACGAGCAGTACTTC	CASSYGRTRGYEQYF	TRBJ2-7	TRBD2	TRBV6-6	many
TGTGCCAGCAGCTTACAGGGCCCCTACACTGAAGCTTTCTTT	CASSLQGPYTEAFF	TRBJ1-1	.	TRBV12-3/TRBV12-4	few
TGCGCCAGCAGCCAAGCTGTGCGGGACCCGAGAGGGACGCAGTATTTT	CASSQAVRDPRGTQYF	TRBJ2-3	.	TRBV4-1	.
TGTGCCAGCAGTTCCTTGGGGACCCAGTACTTC	CASSSLGTQYF	TRBJ2-5	.	TRBV27	many
TGTGCCAGCAGCTTAGCGTCCTGGTCCTGGACCGGGGAGCTGTTTTTT	CASSLASWSWTGELFF	TRBJ2-2	.	TRBV7-2	.
TGTGCCAGCAGTAGGTCCCAGGGATACACCGGGGAGCTGTTTTTT	CASSRSQGYTGELFF	TRBJ2-2	.	TRBV2	.
TGTGCCAGCAGTTTATTCGGAGTCTACGAGCAGTACTTC	CASSLFGVYEQYF	TRBJ2-7	.	TRBV27	many
TGTGCCAGCAGCTCGACAAGCGGGACCTACGAGCAGTACTTC	CASSSTSGTYEQYF	TRBJ2-7	TRBD2	TRBV4-2	many
TGTGCCAGCAGCTTGGGGACAGCGAGGAGGCCCCAGCATTTT	CASSLGTARRPQHF	TRBJ1-5	TRBD1	TRBV7-9	.
TGCGCCAGCAGCTTGGCGCGGGTTCATCAAGAGACCCAGTACTTC	CASSLARVHQETQYF	TRBJ2-5	.	TRBV5-1	few
TGTGCCAGCAGTTCATTCGTAGCCAAAAACATTCAGTACTTC	CASSSFVAKNIQYF	TRBJ2-4	.	TRBV12-3/TRBV12-4	many
TGCAGCATACGGACAGAAAACACCGGGGAGCTGTTTTTT	CSIRTENTGELFF	TRBJ2-2	.	TRBV29-1	few
TGTGCCAGCAGCCCGACTAGCGGGAGGGTTTGGGAGCAGTTCTTC	CASSPTSGRVWEQFF	TRBJ2-1	TRBD2	TRBV7-9	.
TGTGCCAGCAGCTTAGTACTAGCTTCCTACGAGCAGTACTTC	CASSLVLASYEQYF	TRBJ2-7	.	TRBV11-2	few
TGTGCCAGCTCCCCCTCCGGGACAGGGGGTTACAATGAGCAGTTCTTC	CASSPSGTGGYNEQFF	TRBJ2-1	TRBD1	TRBV18	many
TGCAGTGCTAGAAACTGGGACACGGAAAAACTGTTTTTT	CSARNWDTEKLFF	TRBJ1-4	.	TRBV20-1	.
TGTGCCAGCAGCCACCGTGGGGGAGCAGCTTTCTTT	CASSHRGGAAFF	TRBJ1-1	.	TRBV28	few
TGCGCCAGCAGCTCCGGGACTAGCGGCCCGGGGTCGGGAGAGCAGTACTTC	CASSSGTSGPGSGEQYF	TRBJ2-7	TRBD2	TRBV5-1	many
TGCAGCACGCAAGGACGAAATACGCAGTATTTT	CSTQGRNTQYF	TRBJ2-3	.	TRBV29-1	.
TGTGCCAGCCGTCAAGGGGGCACCTACGAGCAGTACTTC	CASRQGGTYEQYF	TRBJ2-7	TRBD1	TRBV6-5	many
TGCGCCAGCAGGGCCGGGTCTCACCCCTATCAGCCCCAGCATTTT	CASRAGSHPYQPQHF	TRBJ1-5	.	TRBV10-2	many
TGTGCCAGCAGCTTAGTCAGGGCCGAGCAGTACTTC	CASSLVRAEQYF	TRBJ2-7	.	TRBV13	many
TGTGCCAGCTCACCGGGGAAGGCAGATACGCAGTATTTT	CASSPGKADTQYF	TRBJ2-3	.	TRBV18	many
TGCAGCGTCGCTGACGCGTACGAGCAGTACTTC	CSVADAYEQYF	TRBJ2-7	.	TRBV29-1	few
TGTGCCAGCAGCTTGGACCATCAGCCCCAGCATTTT	CASSLDHQPQHF	TRBJ1-5	.	TRBV5-4	few